These 11 T cell receptor beta chains were all obtained from the same sample, sequenced in a study of T cell repertoires in cytomegalovirus infection (dated by TCRdb to the late 2010s). The sequencer was an Illumina HiSeq 1500. TCRdb handled the public reads itself, with Q25 trimming in fastp and clone calling in MiXCR, and kept productive beta chains. Entries that share a CDR3 protein sequence are merged under the most common genes and DNA. The sample data list 170,000 or so distinct CDR3 sequences, and 17% of these were observed just once. The ten largest clones capture approximately 26% of the sample. Sequenced input: CD8+ T cells from PBMCs. These receptors originate from a human donor in good health (CMV status not recorded). Some clones in this sample may be carry-over from other donors' samples.

The table lists this clonotype with a few counts. V and J are TRBV6-2 or TRBV6-3 and TRBJ1-1; no clear D gene. In germline, CDR1 is MNHEY, CDR2 SVGEGT. This CDR3 is 12 amino acids long. Trimming stripped 2 bases from V and 7 bases from J, with 8 bases between. CDR3 coding DNA: TGTGCCAGCAGTTACCGAACCAGTGAAGCTTTCTTT. Protein: CASSYRTSEAFF.

This clonotype was counted only a few times. The genes are TRBV12-3 or TRBV12-4 and TRBJ1-3, with D hard to call. This CDR3 is 15 amino acids long. Trimming left V 7 bases short and J 0 bases short, with 13 bases between. The CDR3 region has the DNA TGTGCCAGCACCCTGGGCGGTAACTCTGGAAACACCATATATTTT. This translates into CASTLGGNSGNTIYF.

This clonotype was picked up a small number of times. The chain has TRBV2 and TRBJ2-3, with D perhaps matching TRBD2 (6 bases). Trimming pared 9 bases from V and 0 bases from J, leaving 16 bases between. Germline V gene sequence: CDR1 SNHLY, CDR2 FYNNEI. The CDR3 is made up of 15 amino acids. CDR3 residues: CARSAGLTSTDTQYF. CDR3 DNA sequence: TGTGCCAGGAGCGCGGGGCTCACTAGCACAGATACGCAGTATTTT.

CDR3: CASSFTDNYGYTF. The CDR3 nucleotides read TGTGCCAGCAGCTTTACAGATAACTATGGCTACACCTTC. This chain links TRBV7-9 with TRBJ1-2; D uncertain. CDR1 is SEHNR, CDR2 FQNEAQ, per germline (reference sequence). CDR3 length: 13 residues. V was pared by 3 bases and J by 1 base, with 6 bases between.

This chain links TRBV19 with TRBJ2-5, with 7 bases aligning to TRBD1. The CDR3 is 14 residues long. Trimming cost V 8 bases and J 0 bases; bases outside gene matches: 6. The germline V gene encodes CDR1 LNHDA and CDR2 SQIVND (reference sequence). CDR3 in DNA: TGTGCCAGTCGGGGACAGCCGTACCAAGAGACCCAGTACTTC. This gives the protein CASRGQPYQETQYF.

The V gene is TRBV7-8, the J gene TRBJ2-3; D call uncertain. V shed 1 base and J shed 5 bases, with 16 bases lying between them. CDR1 is SGHVS and CDR2 is FQNEAQ in the germline V gene. The CDR3 sequence is 16 residues long. CDR3: CASSLEDSGQGDTQYF. CDR3 sequence (DNA): TGTGCCAGCAGCTTAGAAGACTCTGGGCAAGGAGATACGCAGTATTTT.

The V gene is TRBV4-3, the J gene TRBJ2-7, with TRBD2 matching 9 bases. V trimming: 0 bases; J trimming: 3 bases; junction bases outside the gene matches: 9. Germline values: CDR1 LGHNA, CDR2 YSLEER. This CDR3 spans 17 amino acids. In DNA form, the CDR3 reads TGCGCCAGCAGCCAAGATCAAACGCTAGCGGGGCACTACGAGCAGTACTTC. Its translation is CASSQDQTLAGHYEQYF.

This clonotype occurred a few times. The V call is TRBV7-9, the J call TRBJ2-6, with D tentatively TRBD2 (5 bases). Per germline, CDR1 SEHNR and CDR2 FQNEAQ (reference sequence). The CDR3 has 16 residues. Trimming stripped 5 bases from V and 0 bases from J, with 11 bases between. CDR3 DNA sequence: TGTGCCAGCAGCGAGAGGGTCCGCTCTGGGGCCAACGTCCTGACTTTC. This encodes CASSERVRSGANVLTF.

The chain recombines TRBV2 with TRBJ1-1; D possibly corresponds to TRBD1 (5 bases). The CDR3 runs to 14 residues. The germline V gene has CDR1 SNHLY and CDR2 FYNNEI. V dropped 7 bases and J dropped 6 bases, with 18 bases sitting between them. The CDR3 sequence is CASNQIQDGAEAFF. In DNA form, the CDR3 reads TGTGCCAGCAACCAAATACAGGACGGAGCTGAAGCTTTCTTT.

This clonotype appeared a few times. The chain links TRBV7-9 to TRBJ2-7, with D possibly matching TRBD1 (6 bases). V lost 2 bases to trimming and J lost 7 bases, with 15 bases between them. Germline V gives CDR1 SEHNR, CDR2 FQNEAQ (reference sequence). This CDR3 spans 14 amino acids. The CDR3: CASSLPRTAEEQYF. The CDR3 region has the DNA TGTGCCAGCAGCTTACCCAGGACAGCCGAGGAGCAGTACTTC.

In this sample, this clonotype turned up a few times. This chain connects TRBV7-9 to TRBJ1-2; 8 nucleotides agree with TRBD1. J lost 3 bases, V lost 6 bases, and 9 bases had no gene match. The CDR3 runs 15 residues. Germline lookup yields CDR1 SEHNR and CDR2 FQNEAQ (reference sequence). The CDR3 sequence is CASRSKTGVDYGYTF. The CDR3 nucleotides are TGTGCCAGCAGATCAAAGACAGGGGTTGACTATGGCTACACCTTC.